The present T cell receptor beta chain was sequenced within a study of blood T cell repertoires in COVID-19. Study-level background: PBMCs, B-cell-depleted T cells, or T cells provided the cDNA or gDNA that made up the material.

Using immunoSEQ multiplex PCR, the repertoire was profiled, and TCRdb retains in-frame clones only, with some absent. The sample contains around 87,000 clones, about 76% of which appear only once. The sequence was obtained from a woman of 80 years or more with acute or convalescent COVID-19. Material for sequencing was peripheral blood.

This CDR3 is CASSLAQGGDTQYF. The CDR3 DNA is TGTGCCAGCAGCTTAGCACAGGGCGGAGATACGCAGTATTTT. The chain joins TRBV7-3 to TRBJ2-3; TRBD1 is a possible D gene (6 bases). Germline assignment: CDR1 SGHTA and CDR2 FQGTGA. V lost 2 bases, J lost 5 bases, and 11 bases lay in between. The CDR3 sequence is 14 residues long.